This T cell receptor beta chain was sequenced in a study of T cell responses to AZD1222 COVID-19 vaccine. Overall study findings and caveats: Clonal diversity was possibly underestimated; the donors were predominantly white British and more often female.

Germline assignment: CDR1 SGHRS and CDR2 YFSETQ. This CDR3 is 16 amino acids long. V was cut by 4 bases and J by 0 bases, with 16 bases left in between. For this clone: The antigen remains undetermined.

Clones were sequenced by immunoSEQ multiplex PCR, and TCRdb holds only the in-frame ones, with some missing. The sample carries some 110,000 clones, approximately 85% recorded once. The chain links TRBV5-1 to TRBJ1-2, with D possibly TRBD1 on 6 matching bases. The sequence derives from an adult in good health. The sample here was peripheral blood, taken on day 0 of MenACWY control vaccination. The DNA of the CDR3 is TGCGCCAGCAGCCCGCTAAACAGGGACACTAACTATGGCTACACCTTC. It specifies CASSPLNRDTNYGYTF.